One sample yielded the 30 T cell receptor beta chains listed below, sequenced in a study of T cell clones after liver transplantation. Antigens of these TCRs are unknown. Libraries were prepared by immunoSEQ multiplex PCR; TCRdb keeps only in-frame clonotypes and omits some of them. Among over 450 clones, around 39% were seen once, and the ten largest hold about 51%. Proliferating CFSE-low MLR cells were sequenced to define alloreactive TCRbeta sequences. The sample taken for sequencing was CD8+ T cells from cultured PBMCs. These receptors all come from a human patient who received a liver transplant. Some T cells may have come from the graft donor.

The CDR3 coding sequence is TGTGCCAGCAGCTTAACAGGGAGCTCCTACGAGCAGTACTTC. It is translated as CASSLTGSSYEQYF. The V gene is TRBV7-8, the J gene TRBJ2-7, with D possibly TRBD1 on 6 matching bases. This CDR3 has 14 residues. Trimming removed 2 bases from V and 0 bases from J, with 8 bases in between. Germline V gene data show CDR1 as SGHVS and CDR2 as FQNEAQ. The full variable domain, completed using reference TRBV7-8 and TRBJ2-7, is GAGVSQSPRYKVAKRGQDVALRCDPISGHVSLFWYQQALGQGPEFLTYFQNEAQLDKSGLPSDRFFAERPEGSVSTLKIQRTQQEDSAVYLCASSLTGSSYEQYFGPGTRLTVT.

In regard to this clone: The junction and the germline gene differ at one end; a read error may be behind it. The gene calls are TRBV6-5 and TRBJ2-7; the D is unclear. Germline-derived CDR1 and CDR2 are MNHEY and SVGAGI. This CDR3 contains 12 residues. CDR3 loop: CAISESAAEQYF. The CDR3 DNA sequence: TGTGCCATCAGTGAGTCGGCGGCCGAGCAGTACTTC.

Sample share makes this clone medium-sized. This chain uses TRBV19 with TRBJ2-1, with TRBD1 identical over 9 bases. CDR1 and CDR2 from the germline V gene are LNHDA and SQIVND (reference sequence). V shed 8 bases and J 10 bases; nucleotides not matched to a gene: 12. The CDR3 covers 14 residues. CDR3 residues: CASSQGAGVREQFF. Written as DNA, the CDR3 is TGTGCCAGTTCACAGGGGGCTGGAGTAAGGGAGCAGTTCTTC.

The rearrangement links TRBV7-3 to TRBJ1-5; TRBD1 agrees at 8 bases. J gave up 5 bases and V 4 bases, and 10 bases lay outside the gene matches. CDR3 length: 16 amino acids. Germline lookup yields CDR1 SGHTA and CDR2 FQGTGA. CDR3 DNA: TGTGCCAGCAGCTCGACGGGACAGGCTTGCTATCAGCCCCAGCATTTT. Translating it yields CASSSTGQACYQPQHF.

This clone ranks as large. This chain's CDR3 is CAWSLLAGVEQFF. In DNA, the CDR3 is TGTGCCTGGAGTCTACTAGCGGGAGTTGAGCAGTTCTTC. The V call is TRBV30, the J call TRBJ2-1; 11 positions agree with TRBD2. The V and J ends lost 2 bases and 9 bases, in that order; junction bases with no gene match: 3. Germline V gene sequence: CDR1 GTSNPN, CDR2 SVGIG (reference sequence). The CDR3 has 13 residues. The variable domain in full, completed from reference TRBV30 and TRBJ2-1, reads SQTIHQWPATLVQPVGSPLSLECTVEGTSNPNLYWYRQAAGRGLQLLFYSVGIGQISSEVPQNLSASRPQDRQFILSSKKLLLSDSGFYLCAWSLLAGVEQFFGPGTRLTVL.

On this clone: The junction departs from the called germline gene at one end, perhaps through a read error. The J gene is TRBJ2-7, the V gene TRBV5-4, with D perhaps TRBD1 (5 bases). This CDR3 has 15 residues. From germline, CDR1 is SGHNT and CDR2 YYREEE (reference sequence). CDR3 bases: TGCGCCAGCAGCCAAGATCGTGCAGGGTCCTACGAGCAGTACTTC. Translating it yields CASSQDRAGSYEQYF.

V gene TRBV7-9 combines with J gene TRBJ2-1, with TRBD2 identical over 9 bases. The CDR3 consists of 15 residues. CDR1 is SEHNR and CDR2 is FQNEAQ in the germline V gene (reference sequence). V trimming: 5 bases; J trimming: 9 bases; junction bases outside the gene matches: 11. DNA for the CDR3: TGTGCCAGCAGCCCTCCTGCGGGAGGGCCTCGTGAGCAGTTCTTC. This encodes CASSPPAGGPREQFF.

In this sample, this clone turned up a few times. The rearrangement joins TRBV27 to TRBJ1-2; 9 bases agree with TRBD1. Germline V gives CDR1 MNHEY, CDR2 SMNVEV (reference sequence). CDR3 length equals 15 residues. V dropped 0 bases and J dropped 7; count of bases not matched to a gene: 6. CDR3 DNA sequence: TGTGCCAGCAGTTTATCGAAAACAGGGGGCCTTGGCTACACCTTC. This translates into CASSLSKTGGLGYTF.

The chain is built from TRBV7-9 and TRBJ2-7; TRBD2 matches 8 bases. CDR3 length equals 12 residues. Per germline, CDR1 SEHNR and CDR2 FQNEAQ (reference sequence). J was trimmed by 6 bases and V by 4 bases; bases with no gene match: 2. CDR3 bases: TGTGCCAGCAGCTCGACTAGCGTCGAGCAGTACTTC. The encoded protein is CASSSTSVEQYF.

Sample share makes this clone medium-sized (0.01 to 0.1%). The chain is built from TRBV5-6 and TRBJ2-1; 11 bases align to TRBD2. Germline loops: CDR1 SGHDT, CDR2 YYEEEE. J lost 0 bases, V lost 4 bases, and 9 bases had no gene match. The CDR3 length is 18 residues. The CDR3 protein is CASSPTRLAGSSYNEQFF. The CDR3 nucleotides are TGTGCCAGCAGCCCAACGCGACTAGCGGGGAGCTCCTACAATGAGCAGTTCTTC.

This chain links TRBV12-5 with TRBJ2-6, with TRBD1 as a possible D gene (5 bases). Per germline, CDR1 LGHNT and CDR2 FRNRAP. This CDR3 is 18 amino acids long. V lost 5 bases to trimming and J lost 5 bases, with 22 bases between them. The CDR3 is CASGPLGAGQSRANVLTF. The DNA of the CDR3 is TGTGCTAGTGGTCCTCTAGGTGCAGGACAAAGTCGGGCCAACGTCCTGACTTTC.

Sample share makes this clone large. The J gene is TRBJ2-1, the V gene TRBV27; D possibly corresponds to TRBD2 (5 bases). Trimming removed 4 bases from V and 5 bases from J, with 12 bases in between. Per germline, CDR1 MNHEY and CDR2 SMNVEV (reference sequence). This CDR3 comprises 14 residues. The CDR3 region has the DNA TGTGCCAGCAGTTGGAGCGGACTGAACAATGAGCAGTTCTTC. Translated, it gives CASSWSGLNNEQFF.

The chain recombines TRBV11-2 with TRBJ2-1; maybe TRBD2 (5 bases). V shed 2 bases and J shed 5 bases, with 13 bases lying between them. Germline V gene data show CDR1 as SGHAT and CDR2 as FQNNGV. CDR3 length equals 15 residues. The CDR3 bases are TGTGCCAGCAGCTTATTGTGGGCCGGGGACAATGAGCAGTTCTTC. This translates into CASSLLWAGDNEQFF.

By frequency in the sample, this clone is large. This chain uses TRBV5-1 with TRBJ2-7; 9 bases map to TRBD2. Germline V CDR1 and CDR2: SGHRS, YFSETQ. This CDR3 spans 16 amino acids. Trimming at V came to 0 bases and at J to 5 bases, leaving 9 bases not matched to a gene. The CDR3 sequence is CASSLEKAGGVDEQYF. CDR3 coding DNA: TGCGCCAGCAGCTTGGAGAAGGCGGGAGGGGTCGACGAGCAGTACTTC.

This clone ranks as large (0.1 to 1%). This chain connects TRBV11-2 to TRBJ2-1; 9 bases align to TRBD2. Germline V gene sequence: CDR1 SGHAT, CDR2 FQNNGV. V lost 5 bases and J lost 9; bases outside the gene matches: 11. The CDR3 runs to 15 residues. The CDR3 DNA is TGTGCCAGCAGCCCTCCTGCGGGAGGGCCTCGTGAGCAGTTCTTC. Translating gives CASSPPAGGPREQFF.

This clone is classed as medium-sized. The chain is built from TRBV7-9 and TRBJ2-7; no clear D gene. Per germline, CDR1 SEHNR and CDR2 FQNEAQ (reference sequence). This CDR3 is built from 11 residues. The V end lost 5 bases, the J end lost 4 bases, and 6 bases lay between the germline ends. CDR3 nucleotides: TGTGCCAGCAGCCCGGATTACGAGCAGTACTTC. Its protein is CASSPDYEQYF.

The chain has TRBV6-1 and TRBJ2-7; 8 bases fit TRBD2. The CDR3 consists of 13 residues. With V trimmed by 5 bases and J by 7 bases, 7 bases remained unmatched. CDR1 and CDR2 from the germline V gene are MNHNS and SASEGT. CDR3 in amino acids: CASSTGTSVEQYF. As DNA, the CDR3 is TGTGCCAGCAGTACCGGGACTAGTGTGGAGCAGTACTTC.

This chain joins TRBV28 and TRBJ2-7, with no clear D. V lost 5 bases, J lost 2 bases, and 10 bases lay in between. The germline gives CDR1 MDHEN, CDR2 SYDVKM. The CDR3 totals 13 residues. The CDR3 region is CASSPSGPYEQYF. CDR3 DNA sequence: TGTGCCAGCAGTCCCTCCGGGCCCTACGAGCAGTACTTC.

This clone was seen a few times. The genes are TRBV19 and TRBJ2-3; 9 bases line up with TRBD1. V lost 6 bases to trimming and J lost 4 bases; unmatched junction nucleotides: 2. Per the germline V gene, CDR1 is LNHDA and CDR2 is SQIVND (reference sequence). This CDR3 is 13 amino acids long. The DNA for the CDR3 is TGTGCCAGTAGGGACAGGGGTTCAGATACGCAGTATTTT. Translation: CASRDRGSDTQYF.

This clone is medium-sized (0.01 to 0.1%) within its sample. The rearrangement uses TRBV27 and TRBJ2-7, with D possibly TRBD2 on 5 matching bases. This CDR3 spans 13 amino acids. Germline CDR1 is MNHEY and CDR2 is SMNVEV (reference sequence). V was cut by 4 bases and J by 4 bases, with 11 bases left in between. CDR3 sequence (DNA): TGTGCCAGCAGTTCGAGGGCAGATTACGAGCAGTACTTC. The encoded protein is CASSSRADYEQYF.

The V call is TRBV28, the J call TRBJ2-2; 7 bases are a match to TRBD1. The CDR3 is made up of 13 amino acids. The germline V gene has CDR1 MDHEN and CDR2 SYDVKM. V was pared by 6 bases and J by 5 bases, with 3 bases of the junction left unmatched. CDR3 sequence (DNA): TGTGCCAGCAGCCTCAGGGGGACCGGGGAGCTGTTTTTT. Translated, it gives CASSLRGTGELFF.

V usage is TRBV7-8 and J usage is TRBJ2-3; 12 nucleotides agree with TRBD2. Germline V CDR1 and CDR2: SGHVS, FQNEAQ. Trimming took 5 bases from V and 3 from J; bases not matched to a gene: 6. The CDR3 consists of 16 residues. The CDR3: CASSQLAGGETDTQYF. DNA of the CDR3: TGTGCCAGCAGCCAACTAGCGGGAGGTGAAACAGATACGCAGTATTTT.

The J gene is TRBJ2-6, the V gene TRBV12-1; TRBD1, the D gene given by the table, was not confirmed from the DNA. TRBV12-1 is an annotated pseudogene. The length of the CDR3 is 17 residues. CDR3 in DNA: TGTGCCAGCAGCCGGCAGCTAGGACAAAGTCGGGCCAACGTCCTGACTTTC. It codes for CASSRQLGQSRANVLTF.

The chain has TRBV5-4 and TRBJ2-7; D possibly corresponds to TRBD2 (7 bases). Germline lookup yields CDR1 SGHNT and CDR2 YYREEE (reference sequence). V dropped 0 bases and J dropped 2 bases, with 9 bases sitting between them. The CDR3 runs 14 residues. The CDR3 DNA reads as TGTGCCAGCAGCTTGGTGGGGGGGCCCTACGAGCAGTACTTC. It codes for CASSLVGGPYEQYF. Filled out from reference TRBV5-4 and TRBJ2-7, the complete variable domain reads ETGVTQSPTHLIKTRGQQVTLRCSSQSGHNTVSWYQQALGQGPQFIFQYYREEENGRGNFPPRFSGLQFPNYSSELNVNALELDDSALYLCASSLVGGPYEQYFGPGTRLTVT.

The chain uses TRBV15 and TRBJ1-4; D not certain. This CDR3 comprises 17 residues. V lost 0 bases, J lost 5 bases, and 16 bases lay in between. Germline-derived CDR1 and CDR2 are LNHNV and YYDKDF (reference sequence). For the CDR3, the DNA is TGTGCCACCAGCAGAGATCATGGAAGAGGGTCAAATGAAAAACTGTTTTTT. Translation: CATSRDHGRGSNEKLFF.

This clone is termed medium-sized. J is TRBJ2-7 and V is TRBV7-9; TRBD1 agrees at 10 bases. The CDR3 contains 16 residues. With 1 base clipped from V and 4 bases from J, the junction kept 7 bases outside the gene matches. Germline-derived CDR1 and CDR2 are SEHNR and FQNEAQ (reference sequence). As DNA, the CDR3 is TGTGCCAGCAGCTTAGGGGCCGGGACAGGGGTTTACGAGCAGTACTTC. As protein: CASSLGAGTGVYEQYF.

This clone counts as medium-sized (0.01 to 0.1%). The chain recombines TRBV7-2 with TRBJ2-7, with 9 bases fitting TRBD2. V lost 7 bases, J lost 2 bases, and 12 bases stayed unmatched. Germline CDR1 and CDR2: SGHTA and FQGNSA. This CDR3 contains 16 residues. CDR3 sequence reads: CASTPLGLASTYEQYF. The CDR3 DNA reads as TGTGCCAGCACTCCCCTGGGACTAGCCTCCACCTACGAGCAGTACTTC.

The J gene is TRBJ2-7, the V gene TRBV7-9; 7 bases match TRBD2. The V gene's germline CDR1 is SEHNR and CDR2 FQNEAQ (reference sequence). V lost 5 bases to trimming and J lost 6 bases; unmatched junction nucleotides: 7. CDR3 size: 13 residues. This CDR3 reads CASSPLPGGEQYF. The CDR3 nucleotides are TGTGCCAGCAGCCCGCTGCCGGGAGGCGAGCAGTACTTC.

This clone is large in the sample. The CDR3 protein is CASSADRGLGETQYF. As DNA, the CDR3 is TGCGCCAGCAGCGCCGACAGGGGGCTGGGGGAGACCCAGTACTTC. This chain connects TRBV5-1 to TRBJ2-5; 10 nucleotides match TRBD1. Looked up from germline, CDR1 is SGHRS and CDR2 is YFSETQ. This CDR3 has 15 amino acids. V was pared by 4 bases and J by 5 bases, with 8 bases of the junction left unmatched.

By its share, this clone is medium-sized. The J gene is TRBJ2-7, the V gene TRBV10-3; 14 nucleotides line up with TRBD2. V dropped 10 bases and J dropped 0; count of bases not matched to a gene: 5. Germline V gene lookup returns CDR1 ENHRY and CDR2 SYGVKD. The CDR3 contains 15 residues. Here the CDR3 DNA reads TGTGCCACCGGACTAGCGGGAGGTGACTCCTACGAGCAGTACTTC. This codes for CATGLAGGDSYEQYF.